This TCR beta chain was sequenced in a study of patients and donors after allogeneic stem cell transplantation. The CDR3 covers 13 residues. V lost 6 bases, J lost 6 bases, and 7 bases stayed unmatched. Germline-derived CDR1 and CDR2 are MGHDK and SYGVNS. TCRdb reprocessed the RT-PCR reads via MiXCR and lists one record per CDR3 protein. The sample lists about a million distinct CDR3 sequences; about a sixth were seen once. The chain recombines TRBV25-1 with TRBJ1-1; 7 nucleotides line up with TRBD1. This clonotype was obtained from a human donor who was either an allogeneic HSCT recipient or a stem cell or donor lymphocyte infusion donor (not recorded which). It is not recorded whose cells these are; they may come from a transplant donor. Sequencing was done on a sample of blood, either unsorted or a sorted T cell fraction (not recorded which). The CDR3: CASRSGQGAEAFF. Here the CDR3 DNA reads TGTGCCAGCAGGAGCGGGCAGGGGGCTGAAGCTTTCTTT.